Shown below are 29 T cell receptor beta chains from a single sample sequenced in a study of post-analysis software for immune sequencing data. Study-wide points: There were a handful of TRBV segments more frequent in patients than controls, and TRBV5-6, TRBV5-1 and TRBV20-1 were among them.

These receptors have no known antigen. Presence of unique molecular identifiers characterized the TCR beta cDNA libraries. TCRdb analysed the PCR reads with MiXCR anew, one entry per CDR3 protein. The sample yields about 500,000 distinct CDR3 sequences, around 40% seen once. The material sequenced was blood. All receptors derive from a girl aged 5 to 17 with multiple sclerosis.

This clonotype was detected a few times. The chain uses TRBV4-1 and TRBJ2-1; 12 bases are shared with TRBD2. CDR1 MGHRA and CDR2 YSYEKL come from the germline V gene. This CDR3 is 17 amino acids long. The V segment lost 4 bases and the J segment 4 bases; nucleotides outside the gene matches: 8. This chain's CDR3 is CASSRPTSGSRYNEQFF. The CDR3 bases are TGCGCCAGCAGCCGGCCGACTAGCGGGAGTAGGTACAATGAGCAGTTCTTC.

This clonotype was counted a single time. The CDR3 protein is CASRTGGFSYEQYF. For the CDR3, the DNA is TGTGCCAGCAGGACAGGGGGCTTTTCCTACGAGCAGTACTTC. This sequence joins TRBV28 and TRBJ2-7; 10 bases align to TRBD1. The germline V gene encodes CDR1 MDHEN and CDR2 SYDVKM. The CDR3 sequence is 14 residues long. V was clipped by 6 bases and J by 1 base; unmatched bases: 3.

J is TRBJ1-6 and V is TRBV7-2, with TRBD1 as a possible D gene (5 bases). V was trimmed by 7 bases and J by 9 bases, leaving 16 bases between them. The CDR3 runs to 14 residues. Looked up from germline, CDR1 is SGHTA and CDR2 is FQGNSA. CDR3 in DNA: TGTGCCAGCAAGCTAGGGAATGGGACTTCACCCCTCCACTTT. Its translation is CASKLGNGTSPLHF.

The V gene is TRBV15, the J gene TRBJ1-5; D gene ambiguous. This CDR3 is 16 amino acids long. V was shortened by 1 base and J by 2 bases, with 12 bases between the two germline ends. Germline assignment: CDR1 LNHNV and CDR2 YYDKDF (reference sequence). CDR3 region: CATSRAGSGGNQPQHF. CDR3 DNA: TGTGCCACCAGCAGAGCGGGTTCGGGTGGCAATCAGCCCCAGCATTTT.

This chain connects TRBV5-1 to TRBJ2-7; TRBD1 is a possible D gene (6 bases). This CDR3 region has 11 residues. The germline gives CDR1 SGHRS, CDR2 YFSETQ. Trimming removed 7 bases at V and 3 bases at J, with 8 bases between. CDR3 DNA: TGCGCCAGCGGACAGAGCTACGAGCAGTACTTC. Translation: CASGQSYEQYF.

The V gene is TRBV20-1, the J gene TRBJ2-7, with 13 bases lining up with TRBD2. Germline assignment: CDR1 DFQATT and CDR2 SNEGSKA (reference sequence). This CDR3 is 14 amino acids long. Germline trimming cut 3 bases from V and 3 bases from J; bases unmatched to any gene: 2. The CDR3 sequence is CSARGLAGLYEQYF. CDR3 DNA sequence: TGCAGTGCTAGGGGACTAGCGGGACTCTACGAGCAGTACTTC.

CDR3 in amino acids: CSAIKPGLAGERVGNEQFF. CDR3 nucleotides: TGCAGTGCTATTAAACCGGGACTAGCGGGAGAGCGTGTGGGCAATGAGCAGTTCTTC. The rearrangement joins TRBV20-1 to TRBJ2-1; 14 positions match TRBD2. The CDR3 length is 19 residues. J was trimmed by 6 bases and V by 4 bases; bases with no gene match: 17. Germline V lookup: CDR1 DFQATT, CDR2 SNEGSKA (reference sequence).

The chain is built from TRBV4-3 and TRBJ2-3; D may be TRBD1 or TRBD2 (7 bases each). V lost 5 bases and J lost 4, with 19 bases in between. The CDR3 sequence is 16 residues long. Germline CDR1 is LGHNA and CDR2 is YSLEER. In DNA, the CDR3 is TGCGCCAGCAGCTACCGGGACAGAGGGGGGGCAGATACGCAGTATTTT. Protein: CASSYRDRGGADTQYF.

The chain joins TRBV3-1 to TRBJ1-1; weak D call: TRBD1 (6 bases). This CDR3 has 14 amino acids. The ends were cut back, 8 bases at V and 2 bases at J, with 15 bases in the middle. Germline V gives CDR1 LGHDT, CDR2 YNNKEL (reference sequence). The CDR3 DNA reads TGTGCCAGCCTGGGGGGCGCAACCAACACTGAAGCTTTCTTT. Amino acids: CASLGGATNTEAFF.

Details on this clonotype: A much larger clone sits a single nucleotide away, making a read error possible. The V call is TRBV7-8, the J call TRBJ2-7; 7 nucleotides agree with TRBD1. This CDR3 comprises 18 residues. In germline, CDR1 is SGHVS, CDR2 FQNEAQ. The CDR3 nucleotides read TGTGCCGGCAGCACTGGACAGGTACTTCCCCATAGGCCCTACGAGCAGTACTTC. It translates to CAGSTGQVLPHRPYEQYF.

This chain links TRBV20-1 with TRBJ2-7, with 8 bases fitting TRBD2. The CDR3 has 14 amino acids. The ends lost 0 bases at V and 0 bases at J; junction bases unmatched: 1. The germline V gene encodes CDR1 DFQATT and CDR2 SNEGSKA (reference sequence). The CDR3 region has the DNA TGCAGTGCTAGAGATCGGGAGGGCTCCTACGAGCAGTACTTC. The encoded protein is CSARDREGSYEQYF.

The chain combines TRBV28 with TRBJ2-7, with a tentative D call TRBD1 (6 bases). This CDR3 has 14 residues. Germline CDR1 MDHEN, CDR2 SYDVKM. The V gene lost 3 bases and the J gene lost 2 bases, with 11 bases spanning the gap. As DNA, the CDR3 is TGTGCCAGCAGTTTTTCAGGGGTACCCTACGAGCAGTACTTC. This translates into CASSFSGVPYEQYF.

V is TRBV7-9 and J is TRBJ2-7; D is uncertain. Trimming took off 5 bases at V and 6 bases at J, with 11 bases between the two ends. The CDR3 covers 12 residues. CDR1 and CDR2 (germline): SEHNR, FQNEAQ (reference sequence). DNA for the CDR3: TGTGCCAGCAGCCCTATGGCCCGCGAGCAGTACTTC. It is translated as CASSPMAREQYF.

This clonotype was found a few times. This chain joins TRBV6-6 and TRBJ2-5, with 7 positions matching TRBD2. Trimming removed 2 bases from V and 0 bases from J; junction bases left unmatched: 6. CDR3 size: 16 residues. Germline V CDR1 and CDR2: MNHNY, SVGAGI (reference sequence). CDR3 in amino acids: CASSYRAGEYQETQYF. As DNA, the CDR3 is TGTGCCAGCAGTTACCGCGCGGGAGAGTACCAAGAGACCCAGTACTTC.

CDR3 loop: CASEGGNGYTF. CDR3 coding DNA: TGTGCCAGCGAGGGTGGAAATGGCTACACCTTC. This chain uses TRBV12-3 or TRBV12-4 with TRBJ1-2; D is uncertain. There are 11 residues in the CDR3. V lost 8 bases and J lost 6, with 10 bases in between.

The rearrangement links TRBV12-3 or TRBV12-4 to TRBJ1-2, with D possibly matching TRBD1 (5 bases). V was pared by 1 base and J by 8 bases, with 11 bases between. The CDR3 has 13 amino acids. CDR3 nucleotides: TGTGCCAGCAGTTTAGAGGGACTGAGCGGCTACACCTTC. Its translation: CASSLEGLSGYTF.

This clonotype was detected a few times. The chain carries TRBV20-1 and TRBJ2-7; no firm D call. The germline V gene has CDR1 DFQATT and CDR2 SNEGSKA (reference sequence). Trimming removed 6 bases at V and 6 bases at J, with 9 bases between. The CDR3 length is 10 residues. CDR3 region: CSALDTEQYF. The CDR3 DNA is TGCAGTGCCCTAGACACCGAGCAGTACTTC.

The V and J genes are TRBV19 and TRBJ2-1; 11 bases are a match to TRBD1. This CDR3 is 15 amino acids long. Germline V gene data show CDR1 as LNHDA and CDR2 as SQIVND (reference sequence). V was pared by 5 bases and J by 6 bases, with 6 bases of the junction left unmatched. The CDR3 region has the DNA TGTGCCAGTAGTCAAGGACAGGGGGCTGGCAATGAGCAGTTCTTC. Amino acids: CASSQGQGAGNEQFF.

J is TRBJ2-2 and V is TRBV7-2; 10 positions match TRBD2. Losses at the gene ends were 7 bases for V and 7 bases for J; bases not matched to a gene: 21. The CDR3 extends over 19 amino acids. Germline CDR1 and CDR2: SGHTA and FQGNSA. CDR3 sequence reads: CASTRGRSGRAGNGGELFF. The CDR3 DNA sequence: TGTGCCAGCACTAGGGGGAGAAGCGGGAGGGCCGGAAATGGCGGGGAGCTGTTTTTT. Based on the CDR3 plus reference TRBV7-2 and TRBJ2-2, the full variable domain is GAGVSQSPSNKVTEKGKDVELRCDPISGHTALYWYRQSLGQGLEFLIYFQGNSAPDKSGLPSDRFSAERTGGSVSTLTIQRTQQEDSAVYLCASTRGRSGRAGNGGELFFGEGSRLTVL.

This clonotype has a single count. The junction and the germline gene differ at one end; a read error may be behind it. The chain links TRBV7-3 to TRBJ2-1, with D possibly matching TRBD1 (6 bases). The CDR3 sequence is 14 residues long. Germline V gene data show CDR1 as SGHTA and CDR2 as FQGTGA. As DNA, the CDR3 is TGTGCCAGCGGCTTAACGTCGACAGGCAATGAGCAGTTCTTC. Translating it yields CASGLTSTGNEQFF.

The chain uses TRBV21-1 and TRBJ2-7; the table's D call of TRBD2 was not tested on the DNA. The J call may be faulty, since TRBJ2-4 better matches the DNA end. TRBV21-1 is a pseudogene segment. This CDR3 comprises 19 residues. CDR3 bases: TGTGCCAGCAGCACAACCGGGACTCCCCCGGATAGGAGCAAAAACATTCAGTACTTC. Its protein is CASSTTGTPPDRSKNIQYF.

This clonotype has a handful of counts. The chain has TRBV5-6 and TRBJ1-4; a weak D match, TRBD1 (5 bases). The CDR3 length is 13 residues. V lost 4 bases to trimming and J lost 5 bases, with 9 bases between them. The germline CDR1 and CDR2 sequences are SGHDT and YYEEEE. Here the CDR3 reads CASSLRGNEKLFF. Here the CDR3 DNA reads TGTGCCAGCAGCCTGAGGGGAAATGAAAAACTGTTTTTT.

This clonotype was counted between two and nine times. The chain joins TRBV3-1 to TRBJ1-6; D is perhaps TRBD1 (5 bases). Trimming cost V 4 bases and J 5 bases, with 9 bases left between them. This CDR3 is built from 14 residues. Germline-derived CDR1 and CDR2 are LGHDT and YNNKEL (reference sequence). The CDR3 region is CASSPGRHNSPLHF. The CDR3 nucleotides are TGTGCCAGCAGCCCGGGACGGCATAATTCACCCCTCCACTTT.

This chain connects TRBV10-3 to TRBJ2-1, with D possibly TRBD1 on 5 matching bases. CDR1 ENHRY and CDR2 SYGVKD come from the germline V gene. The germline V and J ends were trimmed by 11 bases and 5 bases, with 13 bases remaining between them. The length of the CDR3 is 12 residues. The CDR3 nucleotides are TGTGCCGTCTTGACAGATAACAATGAGCAGTTCTTC. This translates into CAVLTDNNEQFF.

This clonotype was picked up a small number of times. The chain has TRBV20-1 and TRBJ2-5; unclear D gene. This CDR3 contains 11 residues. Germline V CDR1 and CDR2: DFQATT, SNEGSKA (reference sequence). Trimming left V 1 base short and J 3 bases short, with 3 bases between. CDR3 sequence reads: CSARVKETQYF. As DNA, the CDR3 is TGCAGTGCTAGAGTTAAAGAGACCCAGTACTTC.

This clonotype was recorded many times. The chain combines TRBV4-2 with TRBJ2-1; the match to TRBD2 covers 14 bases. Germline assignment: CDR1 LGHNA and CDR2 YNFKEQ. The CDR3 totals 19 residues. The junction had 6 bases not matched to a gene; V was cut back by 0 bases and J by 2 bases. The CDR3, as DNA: TGTGCCAGCAGCCAAGAGGGACTAGCGGGAGATTTAGCCTACAATGAGCAGTTCTTC. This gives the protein CASSQEGLAGDLAYNEQFF.

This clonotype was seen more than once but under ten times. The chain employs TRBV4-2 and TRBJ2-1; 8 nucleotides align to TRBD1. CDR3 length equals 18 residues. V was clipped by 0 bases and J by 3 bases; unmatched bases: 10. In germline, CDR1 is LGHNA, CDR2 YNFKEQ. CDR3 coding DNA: TGTGCCAGCAGCCAAGAGGTACTCTGGACAGGGAACTACAATGAGCAGTTCTTC. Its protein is CASSQEVLWTGNYNEQFF.

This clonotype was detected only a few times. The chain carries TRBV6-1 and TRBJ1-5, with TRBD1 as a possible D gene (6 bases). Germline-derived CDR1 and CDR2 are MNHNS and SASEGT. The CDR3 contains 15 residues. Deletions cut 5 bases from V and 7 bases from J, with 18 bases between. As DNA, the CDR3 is TGTGCCAGCAGTCCTCGACAGGTACGCGGGCAGCCCCAGCATTTT. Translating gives CASSPRQVRGQPQHF.

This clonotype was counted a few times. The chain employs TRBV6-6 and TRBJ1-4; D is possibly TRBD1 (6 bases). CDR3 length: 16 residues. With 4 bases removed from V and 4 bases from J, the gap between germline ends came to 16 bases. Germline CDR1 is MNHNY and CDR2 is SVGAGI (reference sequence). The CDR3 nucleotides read TGTGCCAGCAGTTCCCACAGGGCGGCCCTTAATGAAAAACTGTTTTTT. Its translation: CASSSHRAALNEKLFF.